The 31 T cell receptor beta chains listed next were all sequenced from one sample in a study of T cells after somatic rescue of genetic block. The protocol was immunoSEQ multiplex PCR, while the TCRdb copy is restricted to in-frame clones and leaves out a portion. The sample shows 95,000 to 120,000 clones, 80% to 95% of them seen only once. Material: peripheral blood mononuclear cells (PBMCs). The source is a woman between 18 and 29 years old.

This chain links TRBV4-3 with TRBJ1-1; D is ambiguous. The germline V gene encodes CDR1 LGHNA and CDR2 YSLEER. Trimming shortened V by 4 bases and J by 7 bases, and 13 bases separated the two germline ends. The CDR3 runs to 13 residues. CDR3 nucleotides: TGCGCCAGCAGCCTTAAGGGCTTTAGTGAAGCTTTCTTT. It encodes CASSLKGFSEAFF.

V gene TRBV7-2 combines with J gene TRBJ2-7; 10 bases fit TRBD2. The CDR3 totals 16 residues. The germline V gene encodes CDR1 SGHTA and CDR2 FQGNSA. The V and J ends lost 2 bases and 2 bases, in that order; junction bases with no gene match: 6. CDR3 loop: CASSLTSGDYAYEQYF. The CDR3 DNA reads TGTGCCAGCAGCTTAACTAGCGGGGACTACGCCTACGAGCAGTACTTC.

The rearrangement joins TRBV7-6 to TRBJ2-2; no clear D gene. CDR3 length: 15 amino acids. Germline CDR1 and CDR2: SGHVS and FNYEAQ. Trimming stripped 1 base from V and 5 bases from J, with 11 bases between. Here the CDR3 DNA reads TGTGCCAGCAGCTTAGTCTTCCCACTGACCGGGGAGCTGTTTTTT. This gives the protein CASSLVFPLTGELFF.

A remark on this clone: One end of the junction varies from germline; a read error may be responsible. The identical CDR3 is also encoded by other nucleotide sequences in the sample. This chain joins TRBV9 and TRBJ2-7, with D perhaps TRBD2 (5 bases). CDR3 length equals 14 residues. CDR1 is SGDLS, CDR2 YYNGEE, per germline. CDR3 sequence: CASSARGGVYEQYF. The CDR3 nucleotides are TGTGCCAGCAGCGCCCGGGGTGGGGTCTACGAACAGTACTTC.

This chain links TRBV29-1 with TRBJ2-1; perhaps D is TRBD1 or TRBD2 (5 bases each). V lost 7 bases and J 7 bases, leaving 20 bases between the germline ends. This CDR3 spans 14 amino acids. CDR1 and CDR2 from the germline V gene are SQVTM and ANQGSEA. This CDR3 reads CSGGAYVGTNEQFF. The CDR3 region has the DNA TGCAGCGGGGGAGCCTATGTTGGGACGAATGAGCAGTTCTTC.

The chain uses TRBV5-1 and TRBJ2-1; TRBD2 agrees at 10 bases. J was trimmed by 9 bases and V by 4 bases; bases with no gene match: 13. The CDR3 spans 16 residues. Germline CDR1 reads SGHRS; CDR2 reads YFSETQ. The CDR3 reads CASSDGLAASQGEQFF. CDR3 sequence (DNA): TGCGCCAGCAGCGACGGACTAGCGGCGTCGCAGGGTGAGCAGTTCTTC.

The V call is TRBV7-9, the J call TRBJ2-3; 11 bases are shared with TRBD1. The trim removed 5 bases at V and 4 bases at J, leaving 8 bases unmatched. Germline loops: CDR1 SEHNR, CDR2 FQNEAQ (reference sequence). The CDR3 totals 16 residues. The CDR3 DNA reads as TGTGCCAGCAGCCCACCCCGGGACAGGGGGGCAGATACGCAGTATTTT. Translating it yields CASSPPRDRGADTQYF.

The rearrangement uses TRBV7-9 and TRBJ2-2; weak D call: TRBD2 (5 bases). Germline CDR1 reads SEHNR; CDR2 reads FQNEAQ (reference sequence). This CDR3 region has 13 residues. The ends were cut back, 10 bases at V and 6 bases at J, with 15 bases in the middle. In nucleotides, the CDR3 is TGTGCCACCACCAACGGCGGGCCCGGGGAGCTGTTTTTT. Translation: CATTNGGPGELFF. The full variable domain, its missing parts supplied by reference TRBV7-9 and TRBJ2-2, is DTGVSQNPRHKITKRGQNVTFRCDPISEHNRLYWYRQTLGQGPEFLTYFQNEAQLEKSRLLSDRFSAERPKGSFSTLEIQRTEQGDSAMYLCATTNGGPGELFFGEGSRLTVL.

This chain joins TRBV18 and TRBJ2-1; unclear D gene. The CDR3 length is 14 residues. The germline V gene encodes CDR1 KGHSH and CDR2 LQKENI. The germline V and J ends were trimmed by 4 bases and 6 bases, with 13 bases remaining between them. CDR3 nucleotide sequence: TGTGCCAGCTCACTTGGACCGGGTGGCAATGAGCAGTTCTTC. Translated, it gives CASSLGPGGNEQFF.

The chain is built from TRBV27 and TRBJ2-3, with 9 bases that match TRBD2. The CDR3 loop spans 16 amino acids. The junction had 5 bases not matched to a gene; V was cut back by 0 bases and J by 4 bases. Germline CDR1 is MNHEY and CDR2 is SMNVEV (reference sequence). This chain's CDR3 is CASSLSRGGAADTQYF. The CDR3 DNA is TGTGCCAGCAGTTTATCTCGCGGGGGGGCCGCAGATACGCAGTATTTT.

The chain links TRBV6-5 to TRBJ2-7; D unresolved. V dropped 0 bases and J dropped 6 bases, with 15 bases sitting between them. The CDR3 has 15 residues. Germline V lookup: CDR1 MNHEY, CDR2 SVGAGI. The CDR3 coding sequence is TGTGCCAGCAGTTACTCCAGGAGTCCCCCGACCGAGCAGTACTTC. It specifies CASSYSRSPPTEQYF.

The rearrangement links TRBV18 to TRBJ2-1; a weak D match, TRBD2 (5 bases). The V end was cut by 4 bases, the J end by 0 bases, with 13 bases between. Germline V gene data show CDR1 as KGHSH and CDR2 as LQKENI. The CDR3 totals 16 residues. The CDR3 bases are TGTGCCAGCTCACGCGGACTCATGAGCTCCTACAATGAGCAGTTCTTC. Translation gives CASSRGLMSSYNEQFF.

The chain links TRBV7-3 to TRBJ2-1; 7 bases agree with TRBD1. The CDR3 covers 17 residues. After removal of 1 base from V and 4 bases from J, the junction contained 10 bases not matched to a gene. Per germline, CDR1 SGHTA and CDR2 FQGTGA. CDR3 region: CASSLKRGPVGYNEQFF. CDR3 DNA sequence: TGTGCCAGCAGCTTAAAGAGGGGGCCTGTTGGGTACAATGAGCAGTTCTTC.

This clone was recorded once. V usage is TRBV19 and J usage is TRBJ1-5; possible D gene TRBD1, 6 bases. There are 14 residues in the CDR3. Per the germline V gene, CDR1 is LNHDA and CDR2 is SQIVND (reference sequence). With 8 bases removed from V and 3 bases from J, the gap between germline ends came to 14 bases. Written as DNA, the CDR3 is TGTGCCAGTCGCCTTGGGGACATCAATCAGCCCCAGCATTTT. This sequence encodes CASRLGDINQPQHF. Full variable domain (outside the CDR3, taken from reference TRBV19 and TRBJ1-5): DGGITQSPKYLFRKEGQNVTLSCEQNLNHDAMYWYRQDPGQGLRLIYYSQIVNDFQKGDIAEGYSVSREKKESFPLTVTSAQKNPTAFYLCASRLGDINQPQHFGDGTRLSIL.

V and J are TRBV7-9 and TRBJ1-2; 12 positions agree with TRBD1. J gave up 7 bases and V 5 bases, and 11 bases lay outside the gene matches. The germline V gene encodes CDR1 SEHNR and CDR2 FQNEAQ (reference sequence). CDR3 length: 16 residues. CDR3 nucleotides: TGTGCCAGCAGCCAAACGGGACAGGGGGCAATGGCTGGCTACACCTTC. Protein sequence: CASSQTGQGAMAGYTF. Variable domain in full (rest from reference TRBV7-9 and TRBJ1-2): DTGVSQNPRHKITKRGQNVTFRCDPISEHNRLYWYRQTLGQGPEFLTYFQNEAQLEKSRLLSDRFSAERPKGSFSTLEIQRTEQGDSAMYLCASSQTGQGAMAGYTFGSGTRLTVV.

This clone is categorized as medium-sized. The chain links TRBV4-1 to TRBJ2-7; possibly TRBD1 for D (5 bases). CDR3 size: 14 residues. The V end lost 2 bases, the J end lost 5 bases, and 13 bases lay between the germline ends. Germline CDR1 reads MGHRA; CDR2 reads YSYEKL. The CDR3 DNA reads as TGCGCCAGCAGCCAAACTTGGGGCGAGGACGAGCAGTACTTC. Translating gives CASSQTWGEDEQYF.

The rearrangement links TRBV6-6 to TRBJ2-5; D unclear. This CDR3 contains 12 residues. Germline V CDR1 and CDR2: MNHNY, SVGAGI (reference sequence). Trimming shortened V by 5 bases and J by 2 bases, and 6 bases separated the two germline ends. The CDR3 DNA reads as TGTGCCAGCAGTGTGATTCAAGAGACCCAGTACTTC. This codes for CASSVIQETQYF.

V usage is TRBV5-1 and J usage is TRBJ2-2; tentatively, D is TRBD1 (5 bases). The V end was cut by 0 bases, the J end by 1 base, with 22 bases between. CDR3 length equals 20 residues. Looked up from germline, CDR1 is SGHRS and CDR2 is YFSETQ. The CDR3 DNA is TGCGCCAGCAGCTTGGAAGGATGGGGCAGGCCCCTCGGGAACACCGGGGAGCTGTTTTTT. As protein: CASSLEGWGRPLGNTGELFF.

The genes are TRBV6-1 and TRBJ2-7; TRBD2 matches 8 bases. Per the germline V gene, CDR1 is MNHNS and CDR2 is SASEGT. The V gene end was trimmed by 4 bases and the J gene end by 2 bases; junction bases not matched to a gene: 4. This CDR3 is built from 14 residues. The DNA for the CDR3 is TGTGCCAGCAGTGCCGGGACTAGGACCTACGAGCAGTACTTC. Protein sequence: CASSAGTRTYEQYF.

The chain couples TRBV5-1 to TRBJ1-5; D is unclear. V lost 1 base and J 6 bases, leaving 17 bases between the germline ends. From germline, CDR1 is SGHRS and CDR2 YFSETQ. The CDR3 extends over 16 amino acids. The DNA of the CDR3 is TGCGCCAGCAGCTTGTCCCCGGGGTCGGGCGGTCAGCCCCAGCATTTT. Translation: CASSLSPGSGGQPQHF.

The chain recombines TRBV27 with TRBJ2-7; no firm D call. CDR1 and CDR2 (germline): MNHEY, SMNVEV (reference sequence). Deletions cut 2 bases from V and 2 bases from J, with 7 bases between. The CDR3 is made up of 13 amino acids. The CDR3 DNA sequence: TGTGCCAGCAGTTTAAATGAGGCCTACGAGCAGTACTTC. Translation gives CASSLNEAYEQYF.

The chain has TRBV12-5 and TRBJ2-7; D is ambiguous. This CDR3 region has 13 residues. V lost 4 bases and J lost 3, with 10 bases in between. Germline CDR1 LGHNT, CDR2 FRNRAP. CDR3 sequence reads: CASGSYRRYEQYF. CDR3 bases: TGTGCTAGTGGTTCTTACCGGCGCTACGAGCAGTACTTC.

V gene TRBV25-1 combines with J gene TRBJ1-3, with D hard to call. CDR3 length equals 13 residues. Trimming removed 6 bases at V and 0 bases at J, with 6 bases between. The germline CDR1 and CDR2 sequences are MGHDK and SYGVNS. CDR3 loop: CASSFNSGNTIYF. As DNA, the CDR3 is TGTGCCAGCAGCTTTAACTCTGGAAACACCATATATTTT.

CDR3 protein: CASSIEDANYGYTF. The CDR3 nucleotides read TGTGCCAGTAGTATAGAAGACGCTAACTATGGCTACACCTTC. The chain recombines TRBV19 with TRBJ1-2; D is unresolved. The CDR3 sequence is 14 residues long. Germline CDR1 reads LNHDA; CDR2 reads SQIVND (reference sequence). V lost 0 bases and J lost 0, with 5 bases in between.

V is TRBV4-1 and J is TRBJ1-5, with D hard to call. The CDR3 runs 13 residues. Germline assignment: CDR1 MGHRA and CDR2 YSYEKL. V was trimmed by 1 base and J by 6 bases, leaving 7 bases between them. The CDR3 region has the DNA TGCGCCAGCAGCCAAGCCCTTCCTCAGCCCCAGCATTTT. The encoded protein is CASSQALPQPQHF.

The chain is built from TRBV2 and TRBJ2-1, with D perhaps TRBD1 (5 bases). From germline, CDR1 is SNHLY and CDR2 FYNNEI. The CDR3 runs 13 residues. Deletions cut 2 bases from V and 4 bases from J, with 6 bases between. Here the CDR3 reads CASSEKGYNEQFF. In DNA, the CDR3 is TGTGCCAGCAGTGAAAAGGGGTACAATGAGCAGTTCTTC. The full variable domain, in which reference TRBV2 and TRBJ2-1 provide the parts outside the CDR3, is EPEVTQTPSHQVTQMGQEVILRCVPISNHLYFYWYRQILGQKVEFLVSFYNNEISEKSEIFDDQFSVERPDGSNFTLKIRSTKLEDSAMYFCASSEKGYNEQFFGPGTRLTVL.

This chain uses TRBV5-4 with TRBJ1-1; D possibly corresponds to TRBD1 (5 bases). This CDR3 contains 14 residues. The germline CDR1 and CDR2 sequences are SGHNT and YYREEE (reference sequence). Trimming shortened V by 4 bases and J by 5 bases, and 15 bases separated the two germline ends. Here the CDR3 reads CASSPTGGWTEAFF. The CDR3 bases are TGTGCCAGCAGCCCTACGGGGGGATGGACTGAAGCTTTCTTT.

This clone showed up just once. The gene calls are TRBV4-2 and TRBJ1-1, with 7 nucleotides matching TRBD1. The CDR3 runs 16 residues. Germline loops: CDR1 LGHNA, CDR2 YNFKEQ. With V trimmed by 6 bases and J by 2 bases, 12 bases remained unmatched. CDR3 sequence (DNA): TGTGCCAGCAGTCTCCCCCGGACAGGCTCCAACACTGAAGCTTTCTTT. Translated: CASSLPRTGSNTEAFF.

This clone was seen a few times. CDR3 protein: CASSPGSSYNSPLHF. DNA of the CDR3: TGTGCCAGCAGCCCGGGGAGCTCCTATAATTCACCCCTCCACTTT. The chain recombines TRBV5-4 with TRBJ1-6; D ambiguous. Per the germline V gene, CDR1 is SGHNT and CDR2 is YYREEE (reference sequence). V was shortened by 4 bases and J by 0 bases, with 8 bases between the two germline ends. The CDR3 sequence is 15 residues long.

The gene calls are TRBV28 and TRBJ1-4, with a tentative D call TRBD1 (5 bases). The V gene's germline CDR1 is MDHEN and CDR2 SYDVKM. This CDR3 is built from 14 residues. Trimming removed 4 bases at V and 4 bases at J, with 10 bases between. The CDR3, as DNA: TGTGCCAGCAGTTCAGGGCCGGTTAATGAAAAACTGTTTTTT. Translation gives CASSSGPVNEKLFF.

This clone was seen a single time. The chain has TRBV18 and TRBJ2-5; D not resolved. The V gene lost 4 bases and the J gene lost 2 bases, with 5 bases spanning the gap. Per the germline V gene, CDR1 is KGHSH and CDR2 is LQKENI. The CDR3 runs to 12 residues. The CDR3 spells CASSQYQETQYF. The CDR3 bases are TGTGCCAGCTCACAGTATCAAGAGACCCAGTACTTC.